This T cell receptor (beta chain) was recovered during a study of PD-L1 blockade in urothelial cancer. Study results and limitations: Tumor-linked clones in blood grew more by 3 weeks in durable-benefit patients.

Time point described: peripheral blood 6 weeks after treatment start. Sequenced by immunoSEQ multiplex PCR; TCRdb stores in-frame clones only, minus some. The sample holds fewer than 85,000 clones, almost 90% seen once. Concerning this clone itself: What it binds is unknown.

This clonotype was sampled from a man aged 55 to 70 with urothelial cancer. The material was PBMCs, obtained around atezolizumab (anti-PD-L1) treatment.

CDR3 nucleotides: TGTGCCAGCAGCCGAGGGCCGGATAGGGAGACCCAGTACTTC. This sequence encodes CASSRGPDRETQYF. The chain uses TRBV7-6 and TRBJ2-5; D might be TRBD2 (5 bases). This CDR3 comprises 14 residues. Germline CDR1 reads SGHVS; CDR2 reads FNYEAQ. Trimming stripped 5 bases from V and 5 bases from J, with 15 bases between.